One sample yielded the 21 T cell receptor beta chains listed below, sequenced in a study of blood T cell repertoires in COVID-19. TCRdb keeps only in-frame clones here, not all; method: immunoSEQ multiplex PCR. The repertoire has more than 300,000 clones, roughly 90% of them found once; the top ten carry around 0.93%. Sequenced sample: peripheral blood. These TCRs come from a woman between 40 and 55 years old with COVID-19, enrolled during active disease.

The rearrangement uses TRBV27 and TRBJ2-1, with TRBD1 matching 7 bases. This CDR3 contains 15 residues. The V gene's germline CDR1 is MNHEY and CDR2 SMNVEV (reference sequence). The J segment lost 8 bases and the V segment lost 2 bases, leaving 9 bases of the junction unmatched. The CDR3 DNA reads TGTGCCAGCAGTTTAAAACAGGGGCGATGGGATGAGCAGTTCTTC. It encodes CASSLKQGRWDEQFF.

The chain's CDR3 is CASSPVGRTGTNEQFF. Written as DNA, the CDR3 is TGTGCCAGCAGCCCGGTGGGTCGGACAGGGACCAATGAGCAGTTCTTC. The V call is TRBV5-6, the J call TRBJ2-1; 8 bases map to TRBD1. This CDR3 contains 16 residues. CDR1 and CDR2 from the germline V gene are SGHDT and YYEEEE. Trimming cost V 4 bases and J 6 bases; bases outside gene matches: 12.

The chain links TRBV27 to TRBJ1-5; possibly TRBD1 for D (5 bases). CDR3 length equals 14 residues. The V end lost 5 bases, the J end lost 5 bases, and 13 bases lay between the germline ends. Germline V lookup: CDR1 MNHEY, CDR2 SMNVEV (reference sequence). In nucleotides, the CDR3 is TGTGCCAGCAGTCCGCAGGGAGGTGATCAGCCCCAGCATTTT. Its protein product is CASSPQGGDQPQHF.

The J gene is TRBJ2-3, the V gene TRBV5-4; 13 bases are a match to TRBD2. CDR3 length equals 17 residues. The germline CDR1 and CDR2 sequences are SGHNT and YYREEE (reference sequence). The junction had 5 bases not matched to a gene; V was cut back by 0 bases and J by 4 bases. CDR3 protein: CASSLAGLAGVADTQYF. The CDR3 DNA is TGTGCCAGCAGCTTGGCCGGACTAGCGGGAGTCGCAGATACGCAGTATTTT.

This clone was observed a single time. The CDR3 reads CTSSQDQGLAGGPPFYEQYF. CDR3 in DNA: TGCACCAGCAGCCAAGATCAGGGACTAGCGGGAGGGCCCCCATTCTACGAGCAGTACTTC. The chain carries TRBV1 and TRBJ2-7; TRBD2 reflects the table's D call only, with no check against the DNA. TRBV1 is classified as a pseudogene. This CDR3 comprises 20 residues.

The chain joins TRBV12-5 to TRBJ2-7; possibly TRBD1 for D (5 bases). The germline V gene has CDR1 LGHNT and CDR2 FRNRAP. This CDR3 spans 16 amino acids. Trimming stripped 0 bases from V and 0 bases from J, with 12 bases between. In DNA, the CDR3 is TGTGCTAGTGGTTTGGTACGACAGTCGAGCTCCTACGAGCAGTACTTC. Translated, it gives CASGLVRQSSSYEQYF.

The J gene is TRBJ2-5, the V gene TRBV7-2; the D is unclear. The germline V gene encodes CDR1 SGHTA and CDR2 FQGNSA. The CDR3 consists of 13 residues. The germline V and J ends were trimmed by 0 bases and 2 bases, with 4 bases remaining between them. CDR3: CASSLARQETQYF. The CDR3 coding sequence is TGTGCCAGCAGCTTAGCGAGGCAAGAGACCCAGTACTTC.

The rearrangement joins TRBV5-4 to TRBJ2-3; 11 positions agree with TRBD2. This CDR3 has 16 amino acids. V shed 5 bases and J 1 base; nucleotides not matched to a gene: 6. CDR1 is SGHNT, CDR2 YYREEE, per germline (reference sequence). CDR3 coding DNA: TGTGCCAGCAGTTCCGGACTAGCGGGCCGCACAGATACGCAGTATTTT. This translates into CASSSGLAGRTDTQYF.

V gene TRBV27 combines with J gene TRBJ2-7, with TRBD1 as a possible D gene (5 bases). The CDR3 is 11 residues long. The V end was cut by 6 bases, the J end by 6 bases, with 9 bases between. CDR1 MNHEY and CDR2 SMNVEV come from the germline V gene (reference sequence). CDR3 DNA: TGTGCCAGCAGGGTTAGGGGCGAGCAGTACTTC. This codes for CASRVRGEQYF.

The chain is built from TRBV6-2 or TRBV6-3 and TRBJ2-3; 11 bases are a match to TRBD2. J was trimmed by 7 bases and V by 4 bases; bases with no gene match: 10. The V gene's germline CDR1 is MNHEY and CDR2 SVGEGT. The CDR3 length is 16 residues. The CDR3 protein is CASSSQLAGAPNTQYF. The DNA of the CDR3 is TGTGCCAGCAGTTCCCAACTAGCGGGAGCCCCCAATACGCAGTATTTT.

This clone was seen a single time. The chain recombines TRBV28 with TRBJ1-1; D gene unclear. Trimming took off 5 bases at V and 9 bases at J, with 13 bases between the two ends. The germline V gene has CDR1 MDHEN and CDR2 SYDVKM. There are 12 residues in the CDR3. The CDR3 DNA sequence: TGTGCCAGCAGTCGCACCAATGAGAAAGCTTTCTTT. It codes for CASSRTNEKAFF.

The chain joins TRBV29-1 to TRBJ2-3, with TRBD2 as a possible D gene (6 bases). The CDR3 is 13 residues long. Germline lookup yields CDR1 SQVTM and CDR2 ANQGSEA. Deletions cut 3 bases from V and 1 base from J, with 8 bases between. CDR3 sequence: CSVDGGGTDTQYF. The CDR3 DNA is TGCAGCGTTGATGGCGGGGGCACAGATACGCAGTATTTT.

J is TRBJ1-6 and V is TRBV6-5, with TRBD1 as a possible D gene (6 bases). V gave up 2 bases and J gave up 8 bases, with 10 bases separating them. Germline loops: CDR1 MNHEY, CDR2 SVGAGI. The CDR3 is 14 residues long. As DNA, the CDR3 is TGTGCCAGCAGTTACGCCAGGGGTGATTCACCCCTCCACTTT. It codes for CASSYARGDSPLHF.

The CDR3 reads CASSRGASYNEQFF. The DNA for the CDR3 is TGTGCCAGCAGTCGGGGGGCCTCCTACAATGAGCAGTTCTTC. This chain joins TRBV28 and TRBJ2-1, with D possibly matching TRBD2 (7 bases). V was clipped by 5 bases and J by 0 bases, with 8 bases between them. The CDR3 sequence is 14 residues long. CDR1 MDHEN and CDR2 SYDVKM come from the germline V gene.

Note on this clone: Other DNA sequences in the same sample also yield this CDR3. The rearrangement uses TRBV2 and TRBJ1-6; D is perhaps TRBD1 (5 bases). The CDR3 sequence is 14 residues long. The germline V and J ends were trimmed by 6 bases and 5 bases, with 11 bases remaining between them. Per germline, CDR1 SNHLY and CDR2 FYNNEI. CDR3 nucleotide sequence: TGTGCCAGCAGCGAGGGGAGGAATAATTCACCCCTCCACTTT. It translates to CASSEGRNNSPLHF.

The chain recombines TRBV7-8 with TRBJ2-1; D is perhaps TRBD2 (5 bases). This CDR3 spans 16 amino acids. Germline CDR1 reads SGHVS; CDR2 reads FQNEAQ. V gave up 5 bases and J gave up 6 bases, with 20 bases separating them. This CDR3 reads CASSPRPEVLSNEQFF. CDR3 nucleotides: TGTGCCAGCAGCCCTCGGCCGGAGGTCCTCTCCAATGAGCAGTTCTTC.

In its sample, this clone was seen once. CDR3 bases: TGCAGTGCTAGAGGGACAGAGCAGTACTTC. This sequence encodes CSARGTEQYF. The chain has TRBV20-1 and TRBJ2-7; the D gene is possibly TRBD1 (5 bases). The germline V gene has CDR1 DFQATT and CDR2 SNEGSKA (reference sequence). The V end lost 1 base, the J end lost 7 bases, and 5 bases lay between the germline ends. The CDR3 runs 10 residues.

The gene calls are TRBV18 and TRBJ2-2; 8 bases align to TRBD1. The germline CDR1 and CDR2 sequences are KGHSH and LQKENI. J gave up 7 bases and V 1 base, and 11 bases lay outside the gene matches. This CDR3 region has 17 residues. The CDR3 region has the DNA TGTGCCAGCTCACCACGCTACCAGGGGGACAGGAACGGGGAGCTGTTTTTT. Translating it yields CASSPRYQGDRNGELFF.

The chain joins TRBV5-5 to TRBJ2-2; 14 bases line up with TRBD2. The germline CDR1 and CDR2 sequences are SGHKS and YYEKEE (reference sequence). Trimming removed 4 bases from V and 7 bases from J; junction bases left unmatched: 9. The CDR3 length is 17 residues. CDR3 in DNA: TGTGCCAGCAGCCCGGGACTAGCGGGAGTGTCGGGCGGGGAGCTGTTTTTT. Encoded protein: CASSPGLAGVSGGELFF. The complete variable domain, with remaining parts taken from reference TRBV5-5 and TRBJ2-2, reads DAGVTQSPTHLIKTRGQQVTLRCSPISGHKSVSWYQQVLGQGPQFIFQYYEKEERGRGNFPDRFSARQFPNYSSELNVNALLLGDSALYLCASSPGLAGVSGGELFFGEGSRLTVL.

The J gene is TRBJ2-1, the V gene TRBV20-1; 8 bases line up with TRBD1. The CDR3 is made up of 15 amino acids. With V trimmed by 3 bases and J by 3 bases, 7 bases remained unmatched. Germline loops: CDR1 DFQATT, CDR2 SNEGSKA (reference sequence). CDR3 nucleotides: TGCAGTGCTAGTACCGACAGGGGAAGCTACAATGAGCAGTTCTTC. As protein: CSASTDRGSYNEQFF.

The chain has TRBV6-2 or TRBV6-3 and TRBJ1-5; the D is unclear. There are 12 residues in the CDR3. The V gene lost 5 bases and the J gene lost 8 bases, with 10 bases spanning the gap. CDR1 MNHEY and CDR2 SVGEGT come from the germline V gene. The CDR3 sequence is CASSPRGEPQHF. The CDR3 nucleotides are TGTGCCAGCAGTCCCCGAGGTGAGCCCCAGCATTTT.